This T cell receptor beta chain is from a study of cytomegalovirus exposure and HLA in healthy donors. This PCR relied on a set of 60 Vbeta primers and 13 Jbeta primers. Libraries were prepared by immunoSEQ multiplex PCR; TCRdb keeps only in-frame clonotypes and omits some of them. The repertoire has some 120,000 clones, 75% of them found once; the top ten carry less than 3.5%. This clone appeared a single time. Antigen specificity is unknown. Germline lookup yields CDR1 SGHRS and CDR2 YFSETQ. V shed 2 bases and J shed 0 bases, with 8 bases lying between them. This CDR3 comprises 14 residues. Study-wide results and limits: Segments of the TCR beta V type were, in most cases, productive about 87% or about 30% of the time in an earlier analysis. The authors listed roughly 150 TCR beta chains as cytomegalovirus-associated. A later analysis reportedly found fewer N-insertions in an Asian-associated ancestry cluster than the approximately 670-donor mean.

The receptor comes from a woman between 40 and 50 years old in good health and CMV-seropositive. Sequencing used PBMCs. The V gene is TRBV5-1, the J gene TRBJ1-1; unclear D gene. CDR3 region: CASSLEGLNTEAFF. For the CDR3, the DNA is TGCGCCAGCAGCTTAGAGGGCCTGAACACTGAAGCTTTCTTT.